What follows are 11 T cell receptor beta chains derived from one specimen sequenced in a study of CD8 T cells in Susac syndrome (dated by TCRdb to about 2019). Library method: the immunoSEQ multiplex PCR assay. RNA was extracted with the RNeasy kit and about 0.5 to 1 ug was reverse transcribed using random hexamers. Through fastp at Q25 and MiXCR, TCRdb rebuilt clones from the public reads, retaining in-frame beta chains. Records with the same CDR3 protein are collapsed into one entry carrying the most frequent genes and DNA. The sample table shows fewer than 350,000 distinct CDR3 sequences, and around 90% are seen once. The ten largest make up more than 0.06% of the sample. The material sequenced was CD4+ T cells from PBMCs. These TCRs come from a human donor with multiple sclerosis.

About this clonotype: Compared with germline, one end of the junction differs, possibly owing to a read error. The V call is TRBV25-1, the J call TRBJ2-1, with D unresolved. Germline lookup yields CDR1 MGHDK and CDR2 SYGVNS. There are 13 residues in the CDR3. CDR3: CASSDEAVPIEIF. The CDR3 nucleotides read TGTGCCAGCAGTGACGAGGCCGTCCCCATCGAGATCTTC.

The genes are TRBV19 and TRBJ2-4, with 10 positions matching TRBD2. Germline CDR1 reads LNHDA; CDR2 reads SQIVND (reference sequence). The CDR3 covers 14 residues. V shed 6 bases and J 8 bases; nucleotides not matched to a gene: 7. CDR3 sequence: CASSLAGVGDIQYF. CDR3 in DNA: TGTGCCAGTAGCCTAGCGGGAGTCGGAGACATTCAGTACTTC. Full variable domain (remainder filled in from reference TRBV19 and TRBJ2-4): DGGITQSPKYLFRKEGQNVTLSCEQNLNHDAMYWYRQDPGQGLRLIYYSQIVNDFQKGDIAEGYSVSREKKESFPLTVTSAQKNPTAFYLCASSLAGVGDIQYFGAGTRLSVL.

The chain's CDR3 is CASSQGKLAGGSSYEQYF. CDR3 bases: TGTGCCAGCAGCCAAGGGAAGCTAGCGGGGGGTTCTTCCTACGAGCAGTACTTC. The chain combines TRBV3-1 with TRBJ2-7, with TRBD2 matching over 11 bases. Trimming cost V 1 base and J 1 base; bases outside gene matches: 9. The CDR3 is made up of 18 amino acids. Germline CDR1 is LGHDT and CDR2 is YNNKEL (reference sequence).

This chain's CDR3 is CASSSASSGANVLTF. The CDR3 DNA follows: TGTGCCAGCAGCTCGGCGAGCTCTGGGGCCAACGTCCTGACTTTC. This chain joins TRBV7-9 and TRBJ2-6, with no clear D. Trimming removed 4 bases from V and 0 bases from J, with 7 bases in between. Per germline, CDR1 SEHNR and CDR2 FQNEAQ (reference sequence). CDR3 size: 15 residues.

The rearrangement links TRBV6-6 to TRBJ2-7, with D possibly being TRBD1 (6 bases). Deletions cut 7 bases from V and 5 bases from J, with 18 bases between. The CDR3 is 14 residues long. Germline V gene data show CDR1 as MNHNY and CDR2 as SVGAGI (reference sequence). DNA for the CDR3: TGTGCCAGCACTACGCAGAAGGGGGTCGACGAGCAGTACTTC. Translation gives CASTTQKGVDEQYF.

The chain carries TRBV6-5 and TRBJ2-5; D tentatively fits TRBD1 or TRBD2 (6 bases each). This CDR3 spans 13 amino acids. The V and J ends lost 7 bases and 4 bases respectively, with 13 bases between them. Germline lookup yields CDR1 MNHEY and CDR2 SVGAGI. This CDR3 is CASTRGRGETQYF. CDR3 DNA: TGTGCCAGCACCCGGGGGCGCGGAGAGACCCAGTACTTC.

V is TRBV7-2 and J is TRBJ1-4; D is perhaps TRBD1 (6 bases). This CDR3 comprises 14 residues. Germline CDR1 is SGHTA and CDR2 is FQGNSA. Trimming left V 3 bases short and J 8 bases short, with 13 bases between. This CDR3 is CASSLPGQPEKLFF. As DNA, the CDR3 is TGTGCCAGCAGCTTGCCAGGACAGCCCGAAAAACTGTTTTTT.

The CDR3 sequence is CASSLRLDGAQYF. The CDR3 DNA reads TGTGCCAGCAGCCTCCGACTCGACGGAGCCCAGTACTTC. The J gene is TRBJ2-5, the V gene TRBV7-2; no reliable D call. Trimming left V 5 bases short and J 9 bases short, with 16 bases between. Germline V gives CDR1 SGHTA, CDR2 FQGNSA. The CDR3 has 13 amino acids.

The chain recombines TRBV20-1 with TRBJ2-1; 9 bases fit TRBD2. With 1 base clipped from V and 5 bases from J, the junction kept 9 bases outside the gene matches. CDR3 length equals 16 residues. Germline V gives CDR1 DFQATT, CDR2 SNEGSKA (reference sequence). The CDR3 is CSARAPAGGRDNEQFF. In DNA form, the CDR3 reads TGCAGTGCTAGAGCCCCAGCGGGGGGTAGGGACAATGAGCAGTTCTTC.

The chain couples TRBV27 to TRBJ2-1, with 11 bases fitting TRBD2. Germline loops: CDR1 MNHEY, CDR2 SMNVEV (reference sequence). The CDR3 contains 16 residues. V was pared by 4 bases and J by 1 base, with 3 bases of the junction left unmatched. CDR3 bases: TGTGCCAGCAGTTCCCGACTAGCGGGGTCCTACAATGAGCAGTTCTTC. Its translation: CASSSRLAGSYNEQFF.

The chain is built from TRBV6-5 and TRBJ2-7, with TRBD1 identical over 8 bases. CDR3 length: 14 residues. From germline, CDR1 is MNHEY and CDR2 SVGAGI. V dropped 8 bases and J dropped 7; count of bases not matched to a gene: 13. CDR3 amino acids: CASWGVTGVGEQYF. In DNA form, the CDR3 reads TGTGCCAGCTGGGGGGTGACAGGGGTGGGGGAGCAGTACTTC.